What follows are 28 T cell receptor beta chains derived from one specimen sequenced in a study of beta chain features in type 1 diabetes. Reverse transcribing all isolated RNA meant expressed TCRB transcripts were sequenced. Only in-frame clones appear in the TCRdb table, and some are missing; sequencing was by immunoSEQ multiplex PCR. The data show 350,000 to 450,000 clones, over 13% seen once. The specimen sequenced was naive CD4+ T cells from blood. The source of these receptors is a woman between 18 and 30 years old in good health.

This clone was observed a few times. The chain combines TRBV2 with TRBJ2-3; 7 bases are a match to TRBD1. The CDR3 runs 14 residues. In germline, CDR1 is SNHLY, CDR2 FYNNEI. The J segment lost 0 bases and the V segment lost 8 bases, leaving 5 bases of the junction unmatched. In DNA, the CDR3 is TGTGCCAGCCAGGGACAGCCTAGCACAGATACGCAGTATTTT. It is translated as CASQGQPSTDTQYF.

In its sample, this clone was seen a few times. The chain recombines TRBV14 with TRBJ2-1; 7 nucleotides line up with TRBD2. The germline V gene has CDR1 SGHDN and CDR2 FVKESK. The CDR3 has 16 amino acids. The trim removed 1 base at V and 5 bases at J, leaving 8 bases unmatched. The CDR3 DNA follows: TGTGCCAGCAGCCAAGCCCGGGGACTACCCGACAATGAGCAGTTCTTC. Its protein is CASSQARGLPDNEQFF.

The J gene is TRBJ2-5, the V gene TRBV5-1, with 10 bases matching TRBD2. The CDR3 loop spans 16 amino acids. With V trimmed by 5 bases and J by 2 bases, 9 bases remained unmatched. Germline V gives CDR1 SGHRS, CDR2 YFSETQ. This chain's CDR3 is CASSPILAGNQETQYF. The CDR3 DNA is TGCGCCAGCAGTCCCATACTAGCGGGAAATCAAGAGACCCAGTACTTC.

The CDR3 nucleotides are TGTGCCAGCAGTGCGGGACTACCTGGATACAAGGTGCAGTTCTTC. It is translated as CASSAGLPGYKVQFF. This chain joins TRBV2 and TRBJ2-1; 7 positions match TRBD2. The CDR3 is 15 residues long. Germline CDR1 is SNHLY and CDR2 is FYNNEI. Trimming removed 4 bases from V and 12 bases from J; junction bases left unmatched: 15.

The chain recombines TRBV2 with TRBJ1-1; D uncertain. CDR3 size: 14 residues. The V end was cut by 7 bases, the J end by 6 bases, with 18 bases between. The germline V gene has CDR1 SNHLY and CDR2 FYNNEI. The CDR3 nucleotides are TGTGCCAGCATGGGCGGGGATCTTAGCGCTGAAGCTTTCTTT. This translates into CASMGGDLSAEAFF.

The chain carries TRBV29-1 and TRBJ1-1, with 7 nucleotides matching TRBD1. The CDR3 totals 14 residues. Losses at the gene ends were 2 bases for V and 5 bases for J; bases not matched to a gene: 8. Germline lookup yields CDR1 SQVTM and CDR2 ANQGSEA. This CDR3 is CSVEPTGLGTEAFF. CDR3 bases: TGCAGCGTTGAACCGACAGGGCTCGGGACTGAAGCTTTCTTT.

This clone was seen only a few times. The J gene is TRBJ2-5, the V gene TRBV11-3; tentatively, D is TRBD1 (5 bases). This CDR3 has 13 amino acids. The V end lost 3 bases, the J end lost 2 bases, and 7 bases lay between the germline ends. Germline loops: CDR1 SGHNT, CDR2 YENEEA. The CDR3 nucleotides read TGTGCCAGCAGCTTGGGGCATCAAGAGACCCAGTACTTC. Translating it yields CASSLGHQETQYF.

This clone occurred a few times. The gene calls are TRBV29-1 and TRBJ2-1; D ambiguous. The ends were cut back, 4 bases at V and 10 bases at J, with 5 bases in the middle. The germline gives CDR1 SQVTM, CDR2 ANQGSEA. The CDR3 runs 9 residues. CDR3 DNA: TGCAGCGTTGTCGAGGAGCAGTTCTTC. Protein sequence: CSVVEEQFF.

This clone showed up just a few times. The genes are TRBV7-9 and TRBJ1-5; D might be TRBD1 (5 bases). The germline gives CDR1 SEHNR, CDR2 FQNEAQ (reference sequence). V was trimmed by 3 bases and J by 1 base, leaving 16 bases between them. The CDR3 has 17 residues. The CDR3 DNA is TGTGCCAGCAGCTTGTCGCAGGGAGGGTGGAGCAATCAGCCCCAGCATTTT. Translation gives CASSLSQGGWSNQPQHF.

The chain has TRBV19 and TRBJ1-1; D call uncertain. Trimming pared 6 bases from V and 2 bases from J, leaving 10 bases between. The CDR3 runs to 13 residues. From germline, CDR1 is LNHDA and CDR2 SQIVND (reference sequence). The CDR3, as DNA: TGTGCCAGTAGAGTTCAGACAAACACTGAAGCTTTCTTT. It codes for CASRVQTNTEAFF.

Of note for this clone: Other DNA sequences from this sample encode an identical CDR3 as well. The chain combines TRBV29-1 with TRBJ2-7; D may be TRBD1 (6 bases). The CDR3 has 12 residues. The V end was cut by 6 bases, the J end by 4 bases, with 13 bases between. Germline CDR1 and CDR2: SQVTM and ANQGSEA. Here the CDR3 reads CSVLRGGYEQYF. In DNA, the CDR3 is TGCAGCGTGCTCAGGGGTGGGTACGAGCAGTACTTC.

The chain employs TRBV4-1 and TRBJ1-5, with 8 bases fitting TRBD1. Germline V gives CDR1 MGHRA, CDR2 YSYEKL. With V trimmed by 1 base and J by 9 bases, 11 bases remained unmatched. This CDR3 has 16 amino acids. The CDR3, as DNA: TGCGCCAGCAGCCAAGTGCTGGGGGACAGGTTCATGCCCCAGCATTTT. Encoded protein: CASSQVLGDRFMPQHF.

This clone came up a few times. The rearrangement uses TRBV7-2 and TRBJ2-7, with 7 positions matching TRBD1. CDR3 size: 15 residues. The V segment lost 2 bases and the J segment 3 bases; nucleotides outside the gene matches: 7. The germline V gene encodes CDR1 SGHTA and CDR2 FQGNSA. The DNA for the CDR3 is TGTGCCAGCAGCTTAAAGGGGACAGAGTTCTACGAGCAGTACTTC. Its translation: CASSLKGTEFYEQYF.

This rearrangement joins TRBV5-1 to TRBJ2-7, with D possibly TRBD1 on 5 matching bases. There are 15 residues in the CDR3. Germline lookup yields CDR1 SGHRS and CDR2 YFSETQ. V was cut by 2 bases and J by 0 bases, with 12 bases left in between. CDR3 region: CASSLQVTSSYEQYF. DNA for the CDR3: TGCGCCAGCAGCTTACAGGTCACCAGCTCCTACGAGCAGTACTTC.

The chain links TRBV6-5 to TRBJ2-7; 10 bases line up with TRBD2. With 7 bases clipped from V and 3 bases from J, the junction kept 3 bases outside the gene matches. The germline V gene encodes CDR1 MNHEY and CDR2 SVGAGI. The CDR3 has 13 residues. This CDR3 reads CASKLAGFYEQYF. As DNA, the CDR3 is TGTGCCAGCAAACTAGCGGGATTCTACGAGCAGTACTTC.

This clone was counted only a few times. The chain links TRBV7-9 to TRBJ2-5, with 7 positions matching TRBD2. The V segment lost 3 bases and the J segment 5 bases; nucleotides outside the gene matches: 3. CDR1 is SEHNR, CDR2 FQNEAQ, per germline (reference sequence). This CDR3 is built from 13 residues. The CDR3 protein is CASSFYGRETQYF. CDR3 bases: TGTGCCAGCAGCTTCTACGGGAGGGAGACCCAGTACTTC.

The rearrangement joins TRBV28 to TRBJ2-3; 12 bases line up with TRBD2. CDR3 length: 15 amino acids. The junction had 4 bases not matched to a gene; V was cut back by 5 bases and J by 4 bases. The germline gives CDR1 MDHEN, CDR2 SYDVKM. The chain's CDR3 is CASSLAGGGPDTQYF. The CDR3 nucleotides read TGTGCCAGCAGTCTAGCGGGAGGGGGCCCAGATACGCAGTATTTT.

V and J are TRBV6-5 and TRBJ2-7; a possible D gene is TRBD2 (6 bases). Trimming took off 2 bases at V and 8 bases at J, with 13 bases between the two ends. The CDR3 runs to 13 residues. CDR1 MNHEY and CDR2 SVGAGI come from the germline V gene. Here the CDR3 reads CASSYTGSPKQYF. The CDR3 DNA is TGTGCCAGCAGTTACACCGGGAGTCCCAAGCAGTACTTC.

CDR3 residues: CASSHTGGMGETQYF. CDR3 nucleotides: TGCGCCAGCAGCCACACAGGGGGTATGGGTGAGACCCAGTACTTC. This chain joins TRBV4-1 and TRBJ2-5; 8 nucleotides line up with TRBD1. The trim removed 3 bases at V and 5 bases at J, leaving 8 bases unmatched. The V gene's germline CDR1 is MGHRA and CDR2 YSYEKL. The length of the CDR3 is 15 residues.

This chain connects TRBV6-5 to TRBJ2-1; 9 nucleotides agree with TRBD1. The trim removed 5 bases at V and 2 bases at J, leaving 4 bases unmatched. Germline assignment: CDR1 MNHEY and CDR2 SVGAGI. The CDR3 covers 15 residues. CDR3 in DNA: TGTGCCAGCAGTCGTACAGGGGGCGCCTACAATGAGCAGTTCTTC. Amino acids: CASSRTGGAYNEQFF.

The chain employs TRBV6-5 and TRBJ1-2; D gene uncertain. Germline CDR1 MNHEY, CDR2 SVGAGI. The CDR3 loop spans 15 amino acids. V lost 0 bases and J 0 bases, leaving 8 bases between the germline ends. In DNA form, the CDR3 reads TGTGCCAGCAGTTACTCTAGAAAGCCTAACTATGGCTACACCTTC. Translated, it gives CASSYSRKPNYGYTF.

The chain links TRBV29-1 to TRBJ2-2, with TRBD1 matching 8 bases. CDR1 and CDR2 (germline): SQVTM, ANQGSEA. V lost 7 bases to trimming and J lost 7 bases; unmatched junction nucleotides: 2. CDR3 length equals 11 residues. The CDR3 nucleotides are TGCAGCGCAGGGGGCATCGGGGAGCTGTTTTTT. It codes for CSAGGIGELFF.

This clone has a handful of counts. V usage is TRBV7-8 and J usage is TRBJ2-2; a possible D gene is TRBD1 (6 bases). V was shortened by 4 bases and J by 4 bases, with 16 bases between the two germline ends. Germline assignment: CDR1 SGHVS and CDR2 FQNEAQ. The CDR3 sequence is 16 residues long. The CDR3 loop reads CASSSFRGPGTGELFF. The CDR3 DNA follows: TGTGCCAGCAGCTCGTTCAGGGGCCCGGGCACCGGGGAGCTGTTTTTT.

This clone was detected a few times. Other DNA variants within this sample encode the same CDR3. This chain joins TRBV5-1 and TRBJ2-7; no clear D. V was pared by 0 bases and J by 2 bases, with 3 bases between. The germline CDR1 and CDR2 sequences are SGHRS and YFSETQ. The CDR3 is made up of 12 amino acids. CDR3 sequence: CASSLGAYEQYF. CDR3 coding DNA: TGCGCCAGCAGCTTGGGAGCCTACGAGCAGTACTTC.

This clone was counted a few times. The chain uses TRBV7-9 and TRBJ2-3; 13 bases fit TRBD2. CDR3 length equals 15 residues. V dropped 7 bases and J dropped 5; count of bases not matched to a gene: 6. Germline CDR1 is SEHNR and CDR2 is FQNEAQ (reference sequence). CDR3 sequence reads: CASKGLAGIIDTQYF. CDR3 nucleotide sequence: TGTGCCAGCAAGGGACTAGCGGGAATAATAGATACGCAGTATTTT.

This clone was recorded only once. At the DNA level, this CDR3 is encoded by other sequences in the same sample as well. The chain uses TRBV7-2 and TRBJ2-5, with 12 bases identical to TRBD2. The CDR3 covers 16 residues. The J segment lost 5 bases and the V segment lost 2 bases, leaving 6 bases of the junction unmatched. The germline gives CDR1 SGHTA, CDR2 FQGNSA. CDR3 coding DNA: TGTGCCAGCAGCTTACTAGCGGGAGGGCCTGGGGAGACCCAGTACTTC. Amino acids: CASSLLAGGPGETQYF. The whole variable domain, remainder taken from reference TRBV7-2 and TRBJ2-5, is GAGVSQSPSNKVTEKGKDVELRCDPISGHTALYWYRQSLGQGLEFLIYFQGNSAPDKSGLPSDRFSAERTGGSVSTLTIQRTQQEDSAVYLCASSLLAGGPGETQYFGPGTRLLVL.

This clone was counted a few times. The V call is TRBV7-9, the J call TRBJ1-1; a weak D match, TRBD1 (6 bases). Trimming took 0 bases from V and 1 from J, leaving 9 bases between them. The germline gives CDR1 SEHNR, CDR2 FQNEAQ (reference sequence). This CDR3 region has 15 residues. CDR3 sequence reads: CASSLAQGRNTEAFF. CDR3 DNA sequence: TGTGCCAGCAGCTTAGCGCAGGGGAGGAACACTGAAGCTTTCTTT.

On this clone: The sample has other DNA sequences that encode this CDR3 too. This chain links TRBV5-4 with TRBJ2-5; D is possibly TRBD2 (6 bases). Trimming cost V 4 bases and J 1 base, with 8 bases left between them. Germline CDR1 and CDR2: SGHNT and YYREEE (reference sequence). The length of the CDR3 is 13 residues. This chain's CDR3 is CASSPGGQETQYF. The CDR3 DNA reads as TGTGCCAGCAGCCCCGGGGGCCAAGAGACCCAGTACTTC.